This T cell receptor (beta chain) was identified in a study of blood T cell repertoires in COVID-19. For the study at large: The United States, Italy and Spain were the sources of the acute and convalescent COVID-19 samples.

Profiled with immunoSEQ multiplex PCR; TCRdb holds only in-frame clones, not every one. The sample has hundreds of thousands of clones, around 86% seen once; the top ten hold around 2.1%. The length of the CDR3 is 16 residues. The germline V and J ends were trimmed by 8 bases and 0 bases, with 17 bases remaining between them. Germline lookup yields CDR1 MNHNY and CDR2 SVGAGI (reference sequence). This clonotype was sampled from a woman aged 25 to 45 who had recovered from COVID-19. The specimen was peripheral blood. This chain connects TRBV6-6 to TRBJ1-5; maybe TRBD1 (6 bases). CDR3 sequence reads: CASGGTGIYSNQPQHF. The CDR3 DNA reads as TGTGCCAGCGGGGGAACAGGGATCTATAGCAATCAGCCCCAGCATTTT.